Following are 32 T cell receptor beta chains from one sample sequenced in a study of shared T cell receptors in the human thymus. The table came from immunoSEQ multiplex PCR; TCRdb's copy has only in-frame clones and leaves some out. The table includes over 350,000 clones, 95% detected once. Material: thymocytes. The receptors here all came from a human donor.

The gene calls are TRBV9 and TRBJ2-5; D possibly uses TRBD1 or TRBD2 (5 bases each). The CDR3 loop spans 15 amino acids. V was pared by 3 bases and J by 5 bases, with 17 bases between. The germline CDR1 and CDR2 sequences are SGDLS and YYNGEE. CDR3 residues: CASSERGVKDETQYF. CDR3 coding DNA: TGTGCCAGCAGCGAGAGAGGGGTTAAGGATGAGACCCAGTACTTC.

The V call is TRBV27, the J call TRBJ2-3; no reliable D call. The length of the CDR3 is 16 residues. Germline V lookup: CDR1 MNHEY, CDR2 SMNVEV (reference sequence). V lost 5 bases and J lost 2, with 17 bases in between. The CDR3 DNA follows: TGTGCCAGCAGTCCCACTCACTCGGCCCTCACAGATACGCAGTATTTT. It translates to CASSPTHSALTDTQYF.

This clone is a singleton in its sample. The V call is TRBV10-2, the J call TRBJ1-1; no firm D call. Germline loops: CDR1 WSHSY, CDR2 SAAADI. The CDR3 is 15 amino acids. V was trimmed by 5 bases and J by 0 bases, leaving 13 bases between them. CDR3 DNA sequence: TGCGCCAGCAGTCAGGCCCCCGAGGTGAACACTGAAGCTTTCTTT. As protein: CASSQAPEVNTEAFF.

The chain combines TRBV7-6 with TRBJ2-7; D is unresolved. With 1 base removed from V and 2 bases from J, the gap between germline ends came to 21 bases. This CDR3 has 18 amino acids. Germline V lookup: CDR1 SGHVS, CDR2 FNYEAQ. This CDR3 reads CASSLDGSVAARPYEQYF. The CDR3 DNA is TGTGCCAGCAGCTTAGATGGTAGTGTGGCCGCCAGACCCTACGAGCAGTACTTC.

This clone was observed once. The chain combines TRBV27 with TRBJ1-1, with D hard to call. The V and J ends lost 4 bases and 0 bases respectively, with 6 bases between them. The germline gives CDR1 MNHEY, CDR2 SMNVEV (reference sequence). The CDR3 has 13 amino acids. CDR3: CASSCYMNTEAFF. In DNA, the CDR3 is TGTGCCAGCAGTTGTTATATGAACACTGAAGCTTTCTTT.

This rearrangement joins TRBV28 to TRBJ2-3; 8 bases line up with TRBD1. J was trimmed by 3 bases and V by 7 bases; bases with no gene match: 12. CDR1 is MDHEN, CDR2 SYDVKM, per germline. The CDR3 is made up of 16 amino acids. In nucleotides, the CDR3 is TGTGCCAGCATAATTAAGGGACAGGAGGAAACAGATACGCAGTATTTT. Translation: CASIIKGQEETDTQYF.

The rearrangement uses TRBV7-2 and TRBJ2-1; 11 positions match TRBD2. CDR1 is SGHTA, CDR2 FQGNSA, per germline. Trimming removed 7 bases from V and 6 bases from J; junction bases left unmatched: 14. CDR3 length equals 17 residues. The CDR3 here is CASILHPGSGRANEQFF. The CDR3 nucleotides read TGTGCCAGCATTCTCCACCCGGGTAGCGGGAGGGCCAATGAGCAGTTCTTC.

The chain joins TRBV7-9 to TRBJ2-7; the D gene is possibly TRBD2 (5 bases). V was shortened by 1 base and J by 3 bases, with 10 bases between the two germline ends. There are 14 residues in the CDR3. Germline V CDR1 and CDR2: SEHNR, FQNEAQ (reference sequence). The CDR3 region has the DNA TGTGCCAGCAGCTTAGACGGGGTGGGCTACGAGCAGTACTTC. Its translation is CASSLDGVGYEQYF.

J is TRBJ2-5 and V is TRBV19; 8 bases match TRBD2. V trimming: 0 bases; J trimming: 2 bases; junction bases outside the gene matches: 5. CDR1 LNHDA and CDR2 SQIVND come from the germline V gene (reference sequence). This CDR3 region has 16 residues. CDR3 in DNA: TGTGCCAGTAGTATAGATCAACTAGCGGAGCAAGAGACCCAGTACTTC. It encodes CASSIDQLAEQETQYF.

CDR3 DNA: TGCGCCAGCAGCTTGGAACCGGGAACCACCACCGGGGAGCTGTTTTTT. The encoded protein is CASSLEPGTTTGELFF. The chain combines TRBV5-1 with TRBJ2-2; tentative D call: TRBD2 (5 bases). Trimming took 0 bases from V and 4 from J, leaving 13 bases between them. Germline V lookup: CDR1 SGHRS, CDR2 YFSETQ. CDR3 length: 16 residues.

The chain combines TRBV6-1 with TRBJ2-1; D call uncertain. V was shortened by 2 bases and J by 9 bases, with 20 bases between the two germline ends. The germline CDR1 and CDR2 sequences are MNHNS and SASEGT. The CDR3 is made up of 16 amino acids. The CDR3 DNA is TGTGCCAGCAGTGAAAGTCTTTCGCTAGTGCGGCCTGAGCAGTTCTTC. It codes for CASSESLSLVRPEQFF.

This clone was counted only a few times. CDR3 DNA sequence: TGTGCCAGCAGCTTGCAGGGGCGCGCAGATACGCAGTATTTT. It codes for CASSLQGRADTQYF. The chain couples TRBV7-9 to TRBJ2-3, with a tentative D call TRBD1 (6 bases). V lost 3 bases, J lost 4 bases, and 11 bases lay in between. The CDR3 is made up of 14 amino acids. The germline V gene encodes CDR1 SEHNR and CDR2 FQNEAQ (reference sequence).

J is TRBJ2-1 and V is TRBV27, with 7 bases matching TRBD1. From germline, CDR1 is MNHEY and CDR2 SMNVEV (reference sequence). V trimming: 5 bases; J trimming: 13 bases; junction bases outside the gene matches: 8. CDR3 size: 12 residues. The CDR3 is CASSGPQGLQFF. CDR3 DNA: TGTGCCAGCAGTGGACCACAGGGGCTACAGTTCTTC.

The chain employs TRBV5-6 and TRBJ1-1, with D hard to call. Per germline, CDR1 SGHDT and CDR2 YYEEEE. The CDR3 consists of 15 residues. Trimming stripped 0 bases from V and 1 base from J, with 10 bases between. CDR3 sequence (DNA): TGTGCCAGCAGCTTGGAGGAGGTTACGAACACTGAAGCTTTCTTT. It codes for CASSLEEVTNTEAFF. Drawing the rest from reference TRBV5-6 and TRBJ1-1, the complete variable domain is DAGVTQSPTHLIKTRGQQVTLRCSPKSGHDTVSWYQQALGQGPQFIFQYYEEEERQRGNFPDRFSGHQFPNYSSELNVNALLLGDSALYLCASSLEEVTNTEAFFGQGTRLTVV.

The CDR3 loop reads CASSDRTDTGELFF. The CDR3 DNA sequence: TGTGCCAGCAGCGACCGGACAGACACCGGGGAGCTGTTTTTT. V gene TRBV9 combines with J gene TRBJ2-2; D perhaps matches TRBD1 (6 bases). The CDR3 extends over 14 amino acids. V was clipped by 3 bases and J by 3 bases, with 9 bases between them. CDR1 is SGDLS and CDR2 is YYNGEE in the germline V gene.

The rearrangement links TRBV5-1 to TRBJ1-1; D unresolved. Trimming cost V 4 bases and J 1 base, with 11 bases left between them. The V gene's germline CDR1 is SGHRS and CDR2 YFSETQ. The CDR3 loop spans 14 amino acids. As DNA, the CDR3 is TGCGCCAGCAGCCAAACCAGACGGAACACTGAAGCTTTCTTT. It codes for CASSQTRRNTEAFF.

This CDR3 reads CATSTSLGEQYF. Here the CDR3 DNA reads TGTGCCACCAGCACCTCCTTGGGGGAGCAGTACTTC. J is TRBJ2-7 and V is TRBV15; no clear D. This CDR3 comprises 12 residues. V was shortened by 4 bases and J by 7 bases, with 11 bases between the two germline ends. CDR1 LNHNV and CDR2 YYDKDF come from the germline V gene (reference sequence).

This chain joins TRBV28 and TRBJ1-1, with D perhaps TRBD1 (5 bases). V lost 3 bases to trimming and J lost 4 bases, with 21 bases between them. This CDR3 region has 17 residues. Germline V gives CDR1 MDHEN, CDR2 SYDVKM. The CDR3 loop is CASSFGIGEAVATEAFF. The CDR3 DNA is TGTGCCAGCAGTTTCGGTATAGGGGAAGCGGTTGCCACTGAAGCTTTCTTT.

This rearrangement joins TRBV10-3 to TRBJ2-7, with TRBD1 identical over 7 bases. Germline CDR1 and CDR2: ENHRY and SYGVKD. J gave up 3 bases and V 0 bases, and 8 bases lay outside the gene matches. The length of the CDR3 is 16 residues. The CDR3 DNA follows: TGTGCCATCAGTGAGTCCGGTAGGGACAGTAACTACGAGCAGTACTTC. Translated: CAISESGRDSNYEQYF.

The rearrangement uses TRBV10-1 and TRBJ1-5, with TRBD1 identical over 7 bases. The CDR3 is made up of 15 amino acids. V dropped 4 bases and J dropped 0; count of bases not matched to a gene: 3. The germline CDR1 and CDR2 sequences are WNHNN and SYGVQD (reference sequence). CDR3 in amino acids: CASSGGTASNQPQHF. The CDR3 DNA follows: TGCGCCAGCAGTGGGGGGACAGCTAGCAATCAGCCCCAGCATTTT.

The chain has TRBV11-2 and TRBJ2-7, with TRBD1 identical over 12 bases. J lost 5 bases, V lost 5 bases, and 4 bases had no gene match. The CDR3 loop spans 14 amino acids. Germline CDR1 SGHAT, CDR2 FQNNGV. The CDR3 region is CASSPGQGADEQYF. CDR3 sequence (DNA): TGTGCCAGCAGCCCGGGACAGGGGGCTGACGAGCAGTACTTC.

The CDR3 spells CASSYESGGPVCEQYF. The CDR3 DNA reads TGTGCCAGCAGTTACGAATCAGGGGGCCCCGTTTGTGAGCAGTACTTC. The chain couples TRBV6-5 to TRBJ2-7; 8 bases agree with TRBD1. Germline CDR1 and CDR2: MNHEY and SVGAGI. The CDR3 contains 16 residues. The V gene end was trimmed by 2 bases and the J gene end by 7 bases; junction bases not matched to a gene: 13.

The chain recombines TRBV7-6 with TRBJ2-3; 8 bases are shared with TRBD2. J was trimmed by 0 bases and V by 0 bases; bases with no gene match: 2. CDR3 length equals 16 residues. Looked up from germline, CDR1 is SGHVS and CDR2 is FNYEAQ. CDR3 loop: CASSLAERESTDTQYF. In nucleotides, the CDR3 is TGTGCCAGCAGCTTAGCGGAGCGGGAGAGCACAGATACGCAGTATTTT.

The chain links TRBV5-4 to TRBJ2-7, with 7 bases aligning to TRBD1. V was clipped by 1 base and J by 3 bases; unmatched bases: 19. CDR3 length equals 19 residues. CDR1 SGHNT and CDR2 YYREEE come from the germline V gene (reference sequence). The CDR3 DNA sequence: TGTGCCAGCAGCTTGACTGGCCCTAGCCCGGGACAGAGAATCTACGAGCAGTACTTC. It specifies CASSLTGPSPGQRIYEQYF.

This chain's CDR3 is CASSLCDIGQGDNEQFF. CDR3 sequence (DNA): TGTGCCAGCAGTTTATGCGACATAGGACAGGGCGACAATGAGCAGTTCTTC. The chain carries TRBV28 and TRBJ2-1, with 8 bases that match TRBD1. This CDR3 spans 17 amino acids. In germline, CDR1 is MDHEN, CDR2 SYDVKM. V dropped 0 bases and J dropped 5; count of bases not matched to a gene: 9.

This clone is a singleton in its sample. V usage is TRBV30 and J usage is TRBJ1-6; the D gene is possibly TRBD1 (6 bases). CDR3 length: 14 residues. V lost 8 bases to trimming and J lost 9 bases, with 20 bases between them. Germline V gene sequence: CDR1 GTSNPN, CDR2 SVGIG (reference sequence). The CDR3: CAVIRRGPTSPLHF. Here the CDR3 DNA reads TGTGCCGTCATACGGCGGGGGCCGACTTCACCCCTCCACTTT.

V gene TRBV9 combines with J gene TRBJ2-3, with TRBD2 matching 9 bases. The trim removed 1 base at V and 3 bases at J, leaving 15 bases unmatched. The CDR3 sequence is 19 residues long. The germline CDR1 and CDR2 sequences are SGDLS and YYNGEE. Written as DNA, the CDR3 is TGTGCCAGCAGCGTAAAAGGGCAGACTAGCGGAGGGTGGACAGATACGCAGTATTTT. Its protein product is CASSVKGQTSGGWTDTQYF.

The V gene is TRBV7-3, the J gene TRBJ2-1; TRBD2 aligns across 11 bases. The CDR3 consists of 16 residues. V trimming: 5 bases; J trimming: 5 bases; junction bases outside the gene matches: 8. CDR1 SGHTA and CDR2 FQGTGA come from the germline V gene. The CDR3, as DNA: TGTGCCAGCAGCCCAGCCCCGGGACTAGCGGACAATGAGCAGTTCTTC. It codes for CASSPAPGLADNEQFF.

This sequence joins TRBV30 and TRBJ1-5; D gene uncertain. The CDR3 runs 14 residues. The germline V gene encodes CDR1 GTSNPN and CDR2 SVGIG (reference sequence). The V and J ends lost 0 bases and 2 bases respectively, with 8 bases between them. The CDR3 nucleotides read TGTGCCTGGAGTGTACAATACGGCAATCAGCCCCAGCATTTT. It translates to CAWSVQYGNQPQHF.

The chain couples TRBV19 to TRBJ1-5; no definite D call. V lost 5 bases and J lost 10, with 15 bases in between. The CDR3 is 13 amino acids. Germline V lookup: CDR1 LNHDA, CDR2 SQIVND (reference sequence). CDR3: CASSPRPVPPQHF. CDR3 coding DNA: TGTGCCAGTAGTCCACGTCCCGTCCCCCCCCAGCATTTT.

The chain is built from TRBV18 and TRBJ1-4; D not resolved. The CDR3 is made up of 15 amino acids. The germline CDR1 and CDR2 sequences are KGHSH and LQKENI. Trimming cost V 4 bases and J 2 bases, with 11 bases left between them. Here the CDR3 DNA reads TGTGCCAGCTCACGAGGCTTAAGTACTAATGAAAAACTGTTTTTT. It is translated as CASSRGLSTNEKLFF.

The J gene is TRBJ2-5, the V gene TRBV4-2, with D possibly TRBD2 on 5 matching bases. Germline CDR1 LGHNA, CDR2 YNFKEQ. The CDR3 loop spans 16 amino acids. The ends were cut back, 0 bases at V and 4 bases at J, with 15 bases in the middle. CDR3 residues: CASSQDDWELLETQYF. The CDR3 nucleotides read TGTGCCAGCAGCCAAGATGATTGGGAGCTTCTAGAGACCCAGTACTTC.